These 20 T cell receptor beta chains were all obtained from the same sample, sequenced in a study of CD8 T cells in Susac syndrome. RNA amounts of 0.5 to 1 ug underwent reverse transcription with random hexamers. TCRdb called the immunoSEQ multiplex PCR reads again in MiXCR, with one record for every CDR3 protein. This table holds 95,000 to 150,000 distinct CDR3 sequences, around 94% found once. The sample was CD8+ T cells from PBMCs. The receptors derive from a human donor with Susac syndrome.

The J gene is TRBJ1-1, the V gene TRBV9; no clear D gene. V lost 0 bases, J lost 7 bases, and 13 bases lay in between. The CDR3 has 14 amino acids. Germline CDR1 and CDR2: SGDLS and YYNGEE. CDR3 loop: CASSVGVAPNEAFF. DNA of the CDR3: TGTGCCAGCAGCGTAGGAGTAGCACCTAATGAAGCTTTCTTT.

There are a few counts of this clonotype. The chain recombines TRBV12-3 or TRBV12-4 with TRBJ2-7; D is undetermined. This CDR3 contains 12 residues. V lost 6 bases, J lost 4 bases, and 10 bases lay in between. For the CDR3, the DNA is TGTGCCAGCAGCCCGGATTTATACGAGCAGTACTTC. Encoded protein: CASSPDLYEQYF.

The chain recombines TRBV2 with TRBJ2-7; 7 bases are a match to TRBD1. The CDR3 has 12 amino acids. Looked up from germline, CDR1 is SNHLY and CDR2 is FYNNEI. The J segment lost 2 bases and the V segment lost 7 bases, leaving 2 bases of the junction unmatched. The DNA for the CDR3 is TGTGCCAGCATGGGACAGACCTACGAGCAGTACTTC. Amino acid sequence: CASMGQTYEQYF.

The chain recombines TRBV29-1 with TRBJ1-3; D may be TRBD1 (5 bases). This CDR3 is 14 amino acids long. V was shortened by 7 bases and J by 0 bases, with 13 bases between the two germline ends. Germline V lookup: CDR1 SQVTM, CDR2 ANQGSEA. CDR3 nucleotides: TGCAGCGCCGGGGGGGATCTCTCTGGAAACACCATATATTTT. Its protein is CSAGGDLSGNTIYF.

The V and J genes are TRBV6-6 and TRBJ2-2; D ambiguous. Germline CDR1 and CDR2: MNHNY and SVGAGI (reference sequence). This CDR3 is built from 12 residues. V was pared by 4 bases and J by 9 bases, with 9 bases between. DNA for the CDR3: TGTGCCAGCAGTTCCCGTACCAGGGAGCTGTTTTTT. Its translation is CASSSRTRELFF.

The chain joins TRBV29-1 to TRBJ2-1, with D hard to call. V lost 7 bases and J lost 1, with 11 bases in between. CDR3 length: 13 amino acids. CDR1 SQVTM and CDR2 ANQGSEA come from the germline V gene. The CDR3 reads CSGGLGSYNEQFF. The CDR3 DNA follows: TGCAGCGGGGGTCTGGGGTCCTACAATGAGCAGTTCTTC.

The chain couples TRBV25-1 to TRBJ1-5; D may be TRBD1 (6 bases). Looked up from germline, CDR1 is MGHDK and CDR2 is SYGVNS. V shed 3 bases and J shed 7 bases, with 19 bases lying between them. The CDR3 extends over 16 amino acids. The chain's CDR3 is CASSDSSQGLEQPQHF. The CDR3 coding sequence is TGTGCCAGCAGTGACTCTAGTCAGGGGCTTGAGCAGCCCCAGCATTTT.

This chain connects TRBV15 to TRBJ2-1; unclear D gene. Per germline, CDR1 LNHNV and CDR2 YYDKDF (reference sequence). The ends were cut back, 2 bases at V and 9 bases at J, with 5 bases in the middle. The CDR3 covers 11 residues. CDR3 nucleotide sequence: TGTGCCACCAGCAGACAAGCTGAGCAGTTCTTC. This encodes CATSRQAEQFF.

The chain carries TRBV20-1 and TRBJ2-1, with 7 bases lining up with TRBD2. CDR1 is DFQATT, CDR2 SNEGSKA, per germline (reference sequence). The V gene end was trimmed by 3 bases and the J gene end by 8 bases; junction bases not matched to a gene: 13. The CDR3 length is 15 residues. The DNA of the CDR3 is TGCAGTGCTAGGGATCCTAACCGACTAGCCGATGAGCAGTTCTTC. Translated: CSARDPNRLADEQFF.

The V and J genes are TRBV5-6 and TRBJ1-1; tentative D call: TRBD1 (6 bases). The V end was cut by 4 bases, the J end by 4 bases, with 20 bases between. The CDR3 spans 16 residues. Germline V gene lookup returns CDR1 SGHDT and CDR2 YYEEEE. DNA of the CDR3: TGTGCCAGCAGCCTACAGGGTATTTGGGCTACCACTGAAGCTTTCTTT. Translation gives CASSLQGIWATTEAFF. The entire variable domain, with the rest obtained from reference TRBV5-6 and TRBJ1-1, is as follows: DAGVTQSPTHLIKTRGQQVTLRCSPKSGHDTVSWYQQALGQGPQFIFQYYEEEERQRGNFPDRFSGHQFPNYSSELNVNALLLGDSALYLCASSLQGIWATTEAFFGQGTRLTVV.

The chain combines TRBV4-1 with TRBJ2-1; 7 bases are shared with TRBD2. The CDR3 is 16 amino acids. Germline CDR1 MGHRA, CDR2 YSYEKL. The V gene end was trimmed by 4 bases and the J gene end by 5 bases; junction bases not matched to a gene: 11. CDR3 protein: CASSLGGSGGNNEQFF. The CDR3 DNA reads TGCGCCAGCAGCCTCGGCGGATCCGGGGGGAACAATGAGCAGTTCTTC.

The sample holds one count of this clonotype. This chain connects TRBV27 to TRBJ2-5; a possible D gene is TRBD2 (5 bases). Germline V lookup: CDR1 MNHEY, CDR2 SMNVEV (reference sequence). This CDR3 has 15 amino acids. Trimming shortened V by 3 bases and J by 5 bases, and 16 bases separated the two germline ends. CDR3 residues: CASSLSGLRAETQYF. CDR3 nucleotide sequence: TGTGCCAGCAGTTTGTCCGGACTGAGGGCGGAGACCCAGTACTTC.

The rearrangement links TRBV20-1 to TRBJ1-2; D may be TRBD1 (6 bases). The V gene's germline CDR1 is DFQATT and CDR2 SNEGSKA (reference sequence). CDR3 length: 17 amino acids. Trimming stripped 6 bases from V and 5 bases from J, with 28 bases between. The chain's CDR3 is CSASTRGGHGYSYGYTF. Written as DNA, the CDR3 is TGCAGTGCCTCAACCCGAGGGGGGCACGGTTACTCGTATGGCTACACCTTC.

V is TRBV29-1 and J is TRBJ2-7; unclear D gene. V shed 4 bases and J shed 3 bases, with 13 bases lying between them. There are 13 residues in the CDR3. Germline-derived CDR1 and CDR2 are SQVTM and ANQGSEA. CDR3 in amino acids: CSVVPSEIYEQYF. Here the CDR3 DNA reads TGCAGCGTTGTTCCGAGCGAAATCTACGAGCAGTACTTC.

The genes are TRBV6-5 and TRBJ2-1; 8 positions match TRBD2. The J segment lost 4 bases and the V segment lost 5 bases, leaving 7 bases of the junction unmatched. The CDR3 runs 15 residues. CDR1 and CDR2 from the germline V gene are MNHEY and SVGAGI. CDR3 nucleotide sequence: TGTGCCAGCAGTCCTCAGCGGGGGTGGTACAATGAGCAGTTCTTC. This codes for CASSPQRGWYNEQFF.

The chain combines TRBV20-1 with TRBJ2-7; TRBD1 matches 9 bases. After removal of 6 bases from V and 4 bases from J, the junction contained 10 bases not matched to a gene. This CDR3 spans 14 amino acids. Germline CDR1 DFQATT, CDR2 SNEGSKA (reference sequence). The CDR3 region has the DNA TGCAGTGCCGAGACCGGGACAGGGAATTACGAGCAGTACTTC. The encoded protein is CSAETGTGNYEQYF.

The table lists this clonotype with a count of one. The genes are TRBV4-1 and TRBJ1-2; the match to TRBD1 covers 8 bases. The CDR3 consists of 13 residues. Germline values: CDR1 MGHRA, CDR2 YSYEKL. Trimming removed 1 base from V and 8 bases from J; junction bases left unmatched: 3. The CDR3 bases are TGCGCCAGCAGCCAAGGGACAGGGAGCGGCTACACCTTC. Its translation: CASSQGTGSGYTF.

The chain uses TRBV9 and TRBJ2-5; 10 nucleotides align to TRBD2. The CDR3 sequence is 14 residues long. V gave up 3 bases and J gave up 4 bases; unmatched junction bases: 3. Looked up from germline, CDR1 is SGDLS and CDR2 is YYNGEE. The CDR3 sequence: CASSGWTSGETQYF. The DNA of the CDR3 is TGTGCCAGCAGCGGATGGACTAGCGGAGAGACCCAGTACTTC.

The chain uses TRBV29-1 and TRBJ1-1, with a tentative D call TRBD1 (6 bases). This CDR3 contains 12 residues. Germline lookup yields CDR1 SQVTM and CDR2 ANQGSEA. The V gene lost 1 base and the J gene lost 5 bases, with 8 bases spanning the gap. The CDR3 DNA reads as TGCAGCGTTGAAGTCCAGGGGACTGAAGCTTTCTTT. Translating gives CSVEVQGTEAFF.

The J gene is TRBJ2-2, the V gene TRBV20-1; no reliable D call. From germline, CDR1 is DFQATT and CDR2 SNEGSKA (reference sequence). The V and J ends lost 0 bases and 1 base respectively, with 6 bases between them. The CDR3 has 14 amino acids. The CDR3 region is CSARDLGNTGELFF. CDR3 sequence (DNA): TGCAGTGCTAGAGATCTCGGGAACACCGGGGAGCTGTTTTTT.